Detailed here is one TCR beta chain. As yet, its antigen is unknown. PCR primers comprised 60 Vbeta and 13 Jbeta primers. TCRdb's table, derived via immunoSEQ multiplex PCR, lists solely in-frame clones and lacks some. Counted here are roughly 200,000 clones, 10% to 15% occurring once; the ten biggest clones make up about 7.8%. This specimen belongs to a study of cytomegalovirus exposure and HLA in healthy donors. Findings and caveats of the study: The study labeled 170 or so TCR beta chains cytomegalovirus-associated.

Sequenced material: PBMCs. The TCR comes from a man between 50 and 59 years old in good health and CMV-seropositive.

The CDR3 is CASRGLAGGYQETQYF. The CDR3 DNA sequence: TGCGCCAGCAGAGGACTAGCGGGGGGGTACCAAGAGACCCAGTACTTC. This chain uses TRBV10-2 with TRBJ2-5; 15 nucleotides agree with TRBD2. The V gene end was trimmed by 6 bases and the J gene end by 0 bases; junction bases not matched to a gene: 2. CDR3 size: 16 residues. Germline CDR1 is WSHSY and CDR2 is SAAADI.